This TCR beta chain appears in the sequencing data of a study of T cell responses to AZD1222 COVID-19 vaccine. Study-wide points: The CD4 TCRs associated with vaccination extended across spike and predominated at 160-218 and 743-854.

The CDR3 runs to 14 residues. V dropped 3 bases and J dropped 4 bases, with 10 bases sitting between them. Germline lookup yields CDR1 SGHTS and CDR2 YDEGEE. Assay used: immunoSEQ multiplex PCR; TCRdb lists only in-frame clones, some missing. There are about 140,000 clones in the sample; 89% occur only once, and 2.5% to 3.5% lies in the top ten. Note on this clone: The antigen remains unidentified.

The source is an adult in good health. The sequencing here drew on peripheral blood, taken on day 0 of AZD1222 vaccination. J is TRBJ1-4 and V is TRBV5-8; the D is unclear. CDR3 amino acids: CASSYWSFNEKLFF. CDR3 nucleotides: TGTGCCAGCAGCTATTGGAGTTTTAATGAAAAACTGTTTTTT.